This T cell receptor (beta chain) is from a study of cytomegalovirus exposure and HLA in healthy donors. Notes on this clone: Its matching antigen is unknown.

Whole-study results and caveats: Cytomegalovirus association was assigned to 170 or so TCR beta chains.

CDR3 length: 14 residues. Unmatched junction bases numbered 9, after V lost 5 bases and J lost 7 bases. CDR1 is LNHDA, CDR2 SQIVND, per germline (reference sequence). PCR used 60 Vbeta primers and 13 Jbeta primers. Sequencing used immunoSEQ multiplex PCR; TCRdb keeps in-frame clones, though not all of them. Its table records under 200,000 clones. The material sequenced was PBMCs. The chain links TRBV19 to TRBJ1-1; TRBD1 aligns across 8 bases. This receptor was obtained from a man under 40 in good health and CMV-seronegative. Written as DNA, the CDR3 is TGTGCCAGTAGTTCACTAGACAGGGGAAATGAAGCTTTCTTT. The encoded protein is CASSSLDRGNEAFF.